Listed below are T cell receptor beta chains from one sample, sequenced in a study of OX40 agonist ivuxolimab in advanced cancers. Here immunoSEQ multiplex PCR was the method, and the copy in TCRdb shows in-frame clones only, minus some. The sample lists about 63,000 clones, roughly nine tenths occurring once. The material sequenced was CD4+ or CD8+ T cells sorted from blood, taken in a trial of the OX40 agonist ivuxolimab. These receptors were collected from an adult with an advanced solid tumor such as melanoma, head and neck, liver or kidney cancer. CDR3s include the opening cysteine and the closing phenylalanine or tryptophan. Fields, in order: J gene, CDR3 length, D gene, clone size, V gene, CDR3 protein, CDR3 DNA. The D gene is left open where the match is weak. Not every row has a clone size; where given, it reads once, few, many or a size class.

j_gene: TRBJ1-3; len: 11; d_gene: .; abundance: .; v_gene: TRBV19; CDR3aa: CASRRANTIYF; CDR3nt: TGTGCCAGTAGGAGAGCAAACACCATATATTTT
j_gene: TRBJ1-6; len: 16; d_gene: .; abundance: .; v_gene: TRBV27; CDR3aa: CASSPEGPVVNSPLHF; CDR3nt: TGTGCCAGCAGTCCCGAGGGGCCGGTAGTTAATTCACCCCTCCACTTT
j_gene: TRBJ2-5; len: 15; d_gene: TRBD1; abundance: .; v_gene: TRBV6-1; CDR3aa: CASSEGGQGEETQYF; CDR3nt: TGTGCCAGCAGTGAAGGGGGACAGGGGGAGGAGACCCAGTACTTC
j_gene: TRBJ2-7; len: 13; d_gene: TRBD2; abundance: .; v_gene: TRBV13; CDR3aa: CASSFSGLGEQYF; CDR3nt: TGTGCCAGCAGCTTTAGCGGGCTAGGCGAGCAGTACTTC
j_gene: TRBJ2-5; len: 13; d_gene: .; abundance: few; v_gene: TRBV2; CDR3aa: CASRQGVGETQYF; CDR3nt: TGTGCCAGCAGACAGGGAGTCGGGGAGACCCAGTACTTC
j_gene: TRBJ2-6; len: 16; d_gene: .; abundance: .; v_gene: TRBV5-1; CDR3aa: CASSLVAGSGANVLTF; CDR3nt: TGCGCCAGCAGCTTGGTCGCGGGCTCTGGGGCCAACGTCCTGACTTTC
j_gene: TRBJ2-1; len: 11; d_gene: .; abundance: .; v_gene: TRBV4-1; CDR3aa: CASRNGLQQFF; CDR3nt: TGCGCCAGCAGGAATGGACTCCAGCAGTTCTTC
j_gene: TRBJ1-2; len: 13; d_gene: .; abundance: .; v_gene: TRBV5-4; CDR3aa: CASSSDGVYGYTF; CDR3nt: TGTGCCAGCAGCTCGGACGGCGTCTATGGCTACACCTTC
j_gene: TRBJ1-2; len: 15; d_gene: TRBD1; abundance: .; v_gene: TRBV6-1; CDR3aa: CASSETGGFNYGYTF; CDR3nt: TGTGCCAGCAGTGAAACAGGGGGCTTTAACTATGGCTACACCTTC
j_gene: TRBJ1-4; len: 14; d_gene: .; abundance: .; v_gene: TRBV2; CDR3aa: CASSRGLINEKLFF; CDR3nt: TGTGCCAGCAGCCGGGGACTGATTAATGAAAAACTGTTTTTT
j_gene: TRBJ2-7; len: 14; d_gene: TRBD1; abundance: .; v_gene: TRBV5-1; CDR3aa: CASSPGQGIYEQYF; CDR3nt: TGCGCCAGCAGCCCGGGACAGGGGATTTACGAGCAGTACTTC
j_gene: TRBJ1-5; len: 14; d_gene: TRBD1; abundance: .; v_gene: TRBV15; CDR3aa: CATSRDRGLQPQHF; CDR3nt: TGTGCCACCAGCAGGGACAGGGGGCTTCAGCCCCAGCATTTT
j_gene: TRBJ1-2; len: 17; d_gene: .; abundance: .; v_gene: TRBV7-2; CDR3aa: CASSLRPSINPSKGYTF; CDR3nt: TGTGCCAGCAGCTTGAGACCTTCTATCAACCCATCAAAAGGCTACACCTTC
j_gene: TRBJ2-1; len: 14; d_gene: TRBD2; abundance: .; v_gene: TRBV9; CDR3aa: CASSGTSASAEQFF; CDR3nt: TGTGCCAGCAGCGGGACTAGCGCATCAGCTGAGCAGTTCTTC
j_gene: TRBJ2-5; len: 14; d_gene: .; abundance: .; v_gene: TRBV7-2; CDR3aa: CASSFQGGQETQYF; CDR3nt: TGTGCCAGCAGTTTCCAGGGCGGGCAAGAGACCCAGTACTTC
j_gene: TRBJ2-5; len: 14; d_gene: TRBD1; abundance: .; v_gene: TRBV5-1; CDR3aa: CASSRGQGSETQYF; CDR3nt: TGCGCCAGCAGCCGGGGACAGGGCTCGGAGACCCAGTACTTC
j_gene: TRBJ1-6; len: 17; d_gene: .; abundance: .; v_gene: TRBV21-1; CDR3aa: CASSIQDSSSYNSPLHF; CDR3nt: TGTGCCAGCAGCATCCAGGACAGTTCGAGCTATAATTCACCCCTCCACTTT
j_gene: TRBJ2-7; len: 13; d_gene: TRBD1; abundance: .; v_gene: TRBV11-2; CDR3aa: CASSGGQLNEQYF; CDR3nt: TGTGCCAGCAGCGGGGGACAGTTGAACGAGCAGTACTTC
j_gene: TRBJ2-3; len: 17; d_gene: TRBD1; abundance: .; v_gene: TRBV28; CDR3aa: CASSLSGTGPPTDTQYF; CDR3nt: TGTGCCAGCAGTCTATCCGGGACAGGGCCTCCCACAGATACGCAGTATTTT
j_gene: TRBJ2-3; len: 12; d_gene: .; abundance: .; v_gene: TRBV5-6; CDR3aa: CASSRRLYTQYF; CDR3nt: TGTGCCAGCAGTAGGCGGCTTTATACGCAGTATTTT
j_gene: TRBJ2-3; len: 14; d_gene: .; abundance: few; v_gene: TRBV28; CDR3aa: CASSSIRGIDTQYF; CDR3nt: TGTGCCAGCAGTAGTATAAGGGGCATTGATACGCAGTATTTT
j_gene: TRBJ1-1; len: 16; d_gene: TRBD1; abundance: .; v_gene: TRBV9; CDR3aa: CASSVTGDRGNTEAFF; CDR3nt: TGTGCCAGCAGCGTAACCGGGGACAGGGGGAATACTGAAGCTTTCTTT
j_gene: TRBJ2-3; len: 15; d_gene: TRBD1; abundance: .; v_gene: TRBV6-1; CDR3aa: CASSRGQFGTDTQYF; CDR3nt: TGTGCCAGCAGCAGGGGACAGTTTGGCACAGATACGCAGTATTTT
j_gene: TRBJ2-1; len: 11; d_gene: .; abundance: .; v_gene: TRBV6-6; CDR3aa: CASSYGIEQFF; CDR3nt: TGTGCCAGCAGTTACGGAATTGAGCAGTTCTTC
j_gene: TRBJ2-5; len: 13; d_gene: TRBD1; abundance: .; v_gene: TRBV28; CDR3aa: CASRKQGSETQYF; CDR3nt: TGTGCCAGCAGGAAACAGGGGTCGGAGACCCAGTACTTC
j_gene: TRBJ2-7; len: 12; d_gene: .; abundance: .; v_gene: TRBV7-9; CDR3aa: CASSGERYEQYF; CDR3nt: TGTGCCAGCAGCGGAGAACGCTACGAGCAGTACTTC
j_gene: TRBJ2-7; len: 11; d_gene: .; abundance: .; v_gene: TRBV7-9; CDR3aa: CASSLVYKQYF; CDR3nt: TGTGCCAGCAGCTTAGTTTACAAGCAGTACTTC
j_gene: TRBJ2-7; len: 14; d_gene: .; abundance: once; v_gene: TRBV4-1; CDR3aa: CASSQDLISYEQYF; CDR3nt: TGCGCCAGCAGCCAAGACCTGATTTCCTACGAGCAGTACTTC
j_gene: TRBJ1-1; len: 18; d_gene: TRBD1; abundance: few; v_gene: TRBV18; CDR3aa: CASSPIGTGRGPRTEAFF; CDR3nt: TGTGCCAGCTCACCGATTGGGACAGGGAGGGGACCGAGGACTGAAGCTTTCTTT
j_gene: TRBJ2-7; len: 15; d_gene: .; abundance: .; v_gene: TRBV2; CDR3aa: CASSFTSRSSYEQYF; CDR3nt: TGTGCCAGCAGTTTTACTAGCCGAAGCTCCTACGAGCAGTACTTC
j_gene: TRBJ2-3; len: 16; d_gene: .; abundance: .; v_gene: TRBV5-4; CDR3aa: CASSLALAWSTDTQYF; CDR3nt: TGTGCCAGCAGCTTGGCGCTAGCTTGGAGCACAGATACGCAGTATTTT
j_gene: TRBJ2-5; len: 13; d_gene: TRBD1; abundance: once; v_gene: TRBV10-3; CDR3aa: CASMTDRVATQYF; CDR3nt: TGTGCCTCGATGACGGACAGGGTGGCGACCCAGTACTTC
j_gene: TRBJ2-3; len: 16; d_gene: .; abundance: .; v_gene: TRBV28; CDR3aa: CASNRDPLIYTDTQYF; CDR3nt: TGTGCCAGCAATCGGGACCCACTCATCTACACAGATACGCAGTATTTT